This TCR beta chain was sequenced in a study of Ad26.COV2.S vaccination and SARS-CoV-2 variants. CDR1 MNHNY and CDR2 SVGAGI come from the germline V gene (reference sequence). The CDR3 consists of 12 residues. The V and J ends lost 11 bases and 1 base respectively, with 11 bases between them. As to treatment: around 19 received Ad26.COV2.S at low or high dose, single or two shots; about 5 received placebo; per-sample allocation not given. The samples date from day 63 after the first vaccine or placebo injection. The sample came from a Boston adult aged 18-55 years. Data came from immunoSEQ multiplex PCR; TCRdb stores just in-frame clones and leaves some out. This table has roughly 510,000 clones, 87% appearing once. The study's findings and limits: The study found similar non-spike TCR breadth in vaccine and placebo recipients.

In its sample, this clone was seen a few times. Antigen: not known. The material was peripheral blood, obtained in a trial of Ad26.COV2.S vaccine versus placebo. The chain links TRBV6-6 to TRBJ1-1; D ambiguous. This receptor was obtained from a person aged 18 to 59 who received the Ad26.COV2.S COVID-19 vaccine or a placebo. CDR3 DNA: TGTGCCCTCGCCCCGGGGAACACTGAAGCTTTCTTT. Its translation: CALAPGNTEAFF.